The 28 T cell receptor beta chains presented below share a single source sample, sequenced in a study of cytomegalovirus exposure and HLA in healthy donors (TCRdb year 2017). The receptor library was made with the immunoSEQ multiplex PCR assay. TCRdb carries this immuneACCESS record with in-frame sequences only. Its versions omit some clonotypes, under half of them owing to an unresolved V gene in the studies checked, with the rest unexplained. The table for this sample lists around 190,000 clones; around nine tenths of them were counted only once. The ten largest make up 7.2% of the sample. Source material: PBMCs. These receptors were collected from a man aged 30 to 45 in good health and CMV-seropositive.

This clone was detected a few times. V is TRBV6-1 and J is TRBJ1-5; D is ambiguous. Trimming left V 4 bases short and J 4 bases short, with 8 bases between. CDR3 length: 13 residues. Germline V lookup: CDR1 MNHNS, CDR2 SASEGT. The CDR3, as DNA: TGTGCCAGCAGTGGGGGTTCGAATCAGCCCCAGCATTTT. Its translation: CASSGGSNQPQHF.

The chain combines TRBV9 with TRBJ2-6; D ambiguous. In germline, CDR1 is SGDLS, CDR2 YYNGEE. Trimming took off 3 bases at V and 4 bases at J, with 8 bases between the two ends. The CDR3 length is 14 residues. CDR3 sequence reads: CASSGIGGANVLTF. The CDR3 DNA reads TGTGCCAGCAGCGGAATTGGGGGGGCCAACGTCCTGACTTTC. Combining the CDR3 with reference TRBV9 and TRBJ2-6 gives the whole variable domain DSGVTQTPKHLITATGQRVTLRCSPRSGDLSVYWYQQSLDQGLQFLIQYYNGEERAKGNILERFSAQQFPDLHSELNLSSLELGDSALYFCASSGIGGANVLTFGAGSRLTVL.

The rearrangement links TRBV9 to TRBJ2-7; 10 bases are a match to TRBD2. The CDR3 runs to 15 residues. Germline-derived CDR1 and CDR2 are SGDLS and YYNGEE. J was trimmed by 4 bases and V by 2 bases; bases with no gene match: 6. CDR3 nucleotide sequence: TGTGCCAGCAGCGTGGGTAGCGGGGGGTATTACGAGCAGTACTTC. Translated, it gives CASSVGSGGYYEQYF.

This clone came up once. The J gene is TRBJ2-5, the V gene TRBV6-1; D remains unclear. Trimming shortened V by 1 base and J by 4 bases, and 7 bases separated the two germline ends. The CDR3 consists of 13 residues. Per germline, CDR1 MNHNS and CDR2 SASEGT. DNA of the CDR3: TGTGCCAGCAGTGAAGTCACTCTAGAGACCCAGTACTTC. It specifies CASSEVTLETQYF.

The chain links TRBV11-3 to TRBJ2-7; no definite D call. Germline CDR1 and CDR2: SGHNT and YENEEA. This CDR3 has 14 amino acids. V was cut by 1 base and J by 2 bases, with 9 bases left in between. The CDR3 loop is CASSLGRVAYEQYF. In DNA form, the CDR3 reads TGTGCCAGCAGCTTAGGACGGGTCGCCTACGAGCAGTACTTC.

V gene TRBV5-1 combines with J gene TRBJ1-1; D not certain. The germline CDR1 and CDR2 sequences are SGHRS and YFSETQ. V was shortened by 0 bases and J by 1 base, with 7 bases between the two germline ends. This CDR3 spans 14 amino acids. CDR3 DNA: TGCGCCAGCAGCTTGGTGGCAGAGAACACTGAAGCTTTCTTT. Translation: CASSLVAENTEAFF. Variable domain in full (rest from reference TRBV5-1 and TRBJ1-1): KAGVTQTPRYLIKTRGQQVTLSCSPISGHRSVSWYQQTPGQGLQFLFEYFSETQRNKGNFPGRFSGRQFSNSRSEMNVSTLELGDSALYLCASSLVAENTEAFFGQGTRLTVV.

V gene TRBV11-3 combines with J gene TRBJ2-1, with D hard to call. This CDR3 contains 11 residues. The germline gives CDR1 SGHNT, CDR2 YENEEA. The V gene lost 1 base and the J gene lost 9 bases, with 4 bases spanning the gap. The chain's CDR3 is CASSLVFEQFF. CDR3 DNA sequence: TGTGCCAGCAGCTTAGTTTTTGAGCAGTTCTTC.

V gene TRBV5-1 combines with J gene TRBJ1-2, with 8 bases fitting TRBD1. The V and J ends lost 1 base and 1 base, in that order; junction bases with no gene match: 3. Germline V CDR1 and CDR2: SGHRS, YFSETQ. The CDR3 has 15 residues. DNA for the CDR3: TGCGCCAGCAGCTTGTACGGACAGGGTAACTATGGCTACACCTTC. Its protein product is CASSLYGQGNYGYTF.

The gene calls are TRBV7-3 and TRBJ2-2, with TRBD1 matching over 7 bases. CDR1 and CDR2 from the germline V gene are SGHTA and FQGTGA. The V gene end was trimmed by 3 bases and the J gene end by 7 bases; junction bases not matched to a gene: 11. This CDR3 spans 16 amino acids. CDR3 in amino acids: CASSFTGDSRHGELFF. The CDR3 DNA sequence: TGTGCCAGCAGCTTTACCGGGGACAGCCGACACGGGGAGCTGTTTTTT.

This chain connects TRBV11-1 to TRBJ2-5; tentative D call: TRBD2 (5 bases). Trimming stripped 6 bases from V and 1 base from J, with 12 bases between. The germline V gene has CDR1 SGHAT and CDR2 FQDESV (reference sequence). This CDR3 comprises 14 residues. For the CDR3, the DNA is TGTGCCAGCAGTTTACGGGGTATCCAAGAGACCCAGTACTTC. Translating it yields CASSLRGIQETQYF.

This sequence joins TRBV6-1 and TRBJ2-7; 9 bases are a match to TRBD2. Germline assignment: CDR1 MNHNS and CDR2 SASEGT. This CDR3 comprises 16 residues. V lost 2 bases to trimming and J lost 3 bases; unmatched junction nucleotides: 8. CDR3 sequence reads: CASSEQIAGALYEQYF. CDR3 bases: TGTGCCAGCAGTGAACAGATAGCGGGAGCTCTCTACGAGCAGTACTTC.

The CDR3 protein is CASSFDRTSSYEQYF. The CDR3 DNA reads as TGTGCCAGCAGTTTTGACAGAACCAGCTCCTACGAGCAGTACTTC. The J gene is TRBJ2-7, the V gene TRBV27, with D perhaps TRBD1 (5 bases). CDR3 length: 15 amino acids. The germline V gene has CDR1 MNHEY and CDR2 SMNVEV (reference sequence). Trimming removed 3 bases at V and 0 bases at J, with 12 bases between.

The chain carries TRBV5-1 and TRBJ2-7; 7 nucleotides match TRBD2. J was trimmed by 4 bases and V by 0 bases; bases with no gene match: 4. Germline V gene sequence: CDR1 SGHRS, CDR2 YFSETQ. The length of the CDR3 is 14 residues. The CDR3 reads CASSLAVGGYEQYF. DNA for the CDR3: TGCGCCAGCAGCTTGGCCGTCGGGGGGTACGAGCAGTACTTC.

The J gene is TRBJ1-1, the V gene TRBV7-9; D may be TRBD1 (6 bases). Trimming shortened V by 2 bases and J by 5 bases, and 12 bases separated the two germline ends. This CDR3 comprises 14 residues. CDR1 and CDR2 (germline): SEHNR, FQNEAQ (reference sequence). The CDR3 loop is CASSLPQGTTEAFF. CDR3 bases: TGTGCCAGCAGCTTACCCCAGGGGACAACTGAAGCTTTCTTT.

The chain has TRBV5-6 and TRBJ2-1; 9 nucleotides align to TRBD2. Germline values: CDR1 SGHDT, CDR2 YYEEEE. J lost 5 bases, V lost 2 bases, and 2 bases had no gene match. The CDR3 loop spans 14 amino acids. Written as DNA, the CDR3 is TGTGCCAGCAGCTTAGTAGCGGGAGACAATGAGCAGTTCTTC. Translation gives CASSLVAGDNEQFF.

V usage is TRBV19 and J usage is TRBJ2-1; 10 bases line up with TRBD1. The CDR3 has 16 residues. V lost 6 bases and J lost 4; bases outside the gene matches: 9. CDR1 and CDR2 (germline): LNHDA, SQIVND (reference sequence). The CDR3 DNA reads TGTGCCAGTAGGGGGCCGGGACAGGGGCCATACAATGAGCAGTTCTTC. Its protein is CASRGPGQGPYNEQFF.

The J gene is TRBJ2-7, the V gene TRBV11-3; D might be TRBD1 or TRBD2, each matching 6 bases. Germline V gives CDR1 SGHNT, CDR2 YENEEA. The CDR3 covers 14 residues. V was trimmed by 5 bases and J by 4 bases, leaving 15 bases between them. Written as DNA, the CDR3 is TGTGCCAGCAGCACATACAGGGAGGTGTACGAGCAGTACTTC. Amino acids: CASSTYREVYEQYF.

CDR3: CASSLAGSGETQYF. Written as DNA, the CDR3 is TGTGCCAGCAGCTTGGCCGGGTCAGGGGAGACCCAGTACTTC. The chain carries TRBV5-4 and TRBJ2-5, with a weak D call TRBD1 (5 bases). V dropped 0 bases and J dropped 5 bases, with 11 bases sitting between them. Germline-derived CDR1 and CDR2 are SGHNT and YYREEE (reference sequence). The CDR3 is made up of 14 amino acids.

The chain links TRBV5-7 to TRBJ2-7; no clear D. TRBV5-7 is known as an ORF, though its function is uncertain. The CDR3 extends over 14 amino acids. Deletions cut 0 bases from V and 0 bases from J, with 7 bases between. The CDR3 DNA is TGTGCCAGCAGCTTGGTTTTGGCCTCCTACGAGCAGTACTTC. This codes for CASSLVLASYEQYF.

The chain carries TRBV13 and TRBJ2-1; the D is unclear. Germline loops: CDR1 PRHDT, CDR2 FYEKMQ (reference sequence). With 7 bases removed from V and 0 bases from J, the gap between germline ends came to 10 bases. This CDR3 comprises 14 residues. CDR3 amino acids: CASKSISSYNEQFF. Written as DNA, the CDR3 is TGTGCCAGCAAGAGTATTAGCTCCTACAATGAGCAGTTCTTC.

This sequence joins TRBV28 and TRBJ2-1; D possibly matches TRBD1 or TRBD2 (5 bases each). The CDR3 is made up of 12 amino acids. V lost 8 bases and J 10 bases, leaving 15 bases between the germline ends. Per the germline V gene, CDR1 is MDHEN and CDR2 is SYDVKM. The CDR3 DNA reads TGTGCCAGCTCAGAGGGTTCAGGGGAGCAGTTCTTC. This translates into CASSEGSGEQFF.

This chain uses TRBV27 with TRBJ2-5, with D perhaps TRBD1 (5 bases). The DNA matches TRBJ2-7 better at its end, which makes the J call doubtful. Germline CDR1 reads MNHEY; CDR2 reads SMNVEV (reference sequence). The CDR3 extends over 14 amino acids. DNA for the CDR3: TGTGCCAGCAGTTTAGGTGGACACACCTACGAGCAGTACTTC. Translated, it gives CASSLGGHTYEQYF.

The rearrangement uses TRBV7-9 and TRBJ2-5; tentatively, D is TRBD1 (6 bases). This CDR3 has 14 residues. Germline values: CDR1 SEHNR, CDR2 FQNEAQ (reference sequence). Trimming removed 4 bases at V and 2 bases at J, with 11 bases between. DNA of the CDR3: TGTGCCAGCAGCTCTACAGGGTGGCAAGAGACCCAGTACTTC. It encodes CASSSTGWQETQYF.

The chain uses TRBV19 and TRBJ2-3, with 9 positions matching TRBD1. This CDR3 is 15 amino acids long. V dropped 4 bases and J dropped 2; count of bases not matched to a gene: 4. Looked up from germline, CDR1 is LNHDA and CDR2 is SQIVND (reference sequence). CDR3 in amino acids: CASSTDRGSTDTQYF. The CDR3 DNA reads TGTGCCAGTAGTACGGACAGGGGCTCCACAGATACGCAGTATTTT.

This clone appeared once. This chain joins TRBV30 and TRBJ2-1, with D possibly being TRBD1 (6 bases). The germline V gene encodes CDR1 GTSNPN and CDR2 SVGIG (reference sequence). V was clipped by 5 bases and J by 6 bases, with 11 bases between them. This CDR3 is built from 12 residues. CDR3: CAWVQQGNEQFF. CDR3 DNA: TGTGCCTGGGTACAACAGGGCAATGAGCAGTTCTTC. Full variable domain (rest looked up from reference TRBV30 and TRBJ2-1): SQTIHQWPATLVQPVGSPLSLECTVEGTSNPNLYWYRQAAGRGLQLLFYSVGIGQISSEVPQNLSASRPQDRQFILSSKKLLLSDSGFYLCAWVQQGNEQFFGPGTRLTVL.

Note on this clone: A junction boundary mismatches the germline segment, possibly from a read error. The rearrangement joins TRBV23-1 to TRBJ2-5, with D perhaps matching TRBD1 or TRBD2 (5 bases each). TRBV23-1 counts as an open reading frame of uncertain function. The CDR3 sequence is 11 residues long. The CDR3 loop reads CASPRSRGGDF. In DNA form, the CDR3 reads TGCGCCAGCCCCAGGTCCCGGGGCGGCGACTTC.

The gene calls are TRBV6-6 and TRBJ2-7; 7 bases agree with TRBD1. Per germline, CDR1 MNHNY and CDR2 SVGAGI (reference sequence). With 2 bases clipped from V and 0 bases from J, the junction kept 4 bases outside the gene matches. The CDR3 spans 15 residues. The CDR3 loop reads CASSYQDRSSYEQYF. CDR3 bases: TGTGCCAGCAGTTACCAGGACAGGAGCTCCTACGAGCAGTACTTC.

J is TRBJ2-7 and V is TRBV5-1, with 7 bases fitting TRBD1. J was trimmed by 3 bases and V by 4 bases; bases with no gene match: 7. This CDR3 comprises 14 residues. The germline gives CDR1 SGHRS, CDR2 YFSETQ. The CDR3 protein is CASSPKQGFYEQYF. CDR3 DNA: TGCGCCAGCAGCCCGAAACAGGGGTTCTACGAGCAGTACTTC.